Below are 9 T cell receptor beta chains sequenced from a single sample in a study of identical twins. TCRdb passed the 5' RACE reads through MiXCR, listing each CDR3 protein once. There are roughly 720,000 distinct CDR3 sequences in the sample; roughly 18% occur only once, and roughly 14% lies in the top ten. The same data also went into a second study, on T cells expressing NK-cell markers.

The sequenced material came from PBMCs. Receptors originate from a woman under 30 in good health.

In nucleotides, the CDR3 is TGTGCCAGCAGCTCGGGGGGCCCGTGGGAGCAGTACTTC. Translating gives CASSSGGPWEQYF. The chain joins TRBV7-9 to TRBJ2-7; tentative D call: TRBD2 (7 bases). The germline CDR1 and CDR2 sequences are SEHNR and FQNEAQ (reference sequence). The CDR3 extends over 13 amino acids. The V end lost 4 bases, the J end lost 7 bases, and 14 bases lay between the germline ends.

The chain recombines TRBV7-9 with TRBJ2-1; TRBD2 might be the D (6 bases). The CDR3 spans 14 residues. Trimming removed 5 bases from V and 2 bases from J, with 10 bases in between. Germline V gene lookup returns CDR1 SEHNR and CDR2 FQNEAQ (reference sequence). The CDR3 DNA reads TGTGCCAGCAGCGGCGGGACCACCTACAATGAGCAGTTCTTC. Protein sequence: CASSGGTTYNEQFF.

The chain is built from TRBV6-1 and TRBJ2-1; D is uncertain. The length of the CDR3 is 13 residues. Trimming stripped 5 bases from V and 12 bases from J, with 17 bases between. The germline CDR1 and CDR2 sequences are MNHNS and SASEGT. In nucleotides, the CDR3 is TGTGCCAGCAGTCGCGCTTTTCAGATCGGGCAGTTCTTC. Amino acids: CASSRAFQIGQFF.

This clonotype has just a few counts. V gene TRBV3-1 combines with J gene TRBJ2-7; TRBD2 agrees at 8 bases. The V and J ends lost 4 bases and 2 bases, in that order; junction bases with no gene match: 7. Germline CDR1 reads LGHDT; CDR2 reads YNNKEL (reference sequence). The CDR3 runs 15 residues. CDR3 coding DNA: TGTGCCAGCAGCCCCCCACTAGCGGCCGCCTACGAGCAGTACTTC. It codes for CASSPPLAAAYEQYF.

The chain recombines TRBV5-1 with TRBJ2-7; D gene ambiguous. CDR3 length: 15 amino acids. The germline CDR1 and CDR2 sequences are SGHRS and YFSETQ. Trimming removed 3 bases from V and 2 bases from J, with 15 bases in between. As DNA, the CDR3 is TGCGCCAGCAGCTCAGCCGATAACCCTCCCTACGAGCAGTACTTC. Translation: CASSSADNPPYEQYF.

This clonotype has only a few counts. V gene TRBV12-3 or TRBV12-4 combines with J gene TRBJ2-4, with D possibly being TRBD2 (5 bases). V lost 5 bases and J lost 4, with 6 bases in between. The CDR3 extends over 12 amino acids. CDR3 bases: TGTGCCAGCAGTCCGGGAAAAAACATTCAGTACTTC. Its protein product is CASSPGKNIQYF.

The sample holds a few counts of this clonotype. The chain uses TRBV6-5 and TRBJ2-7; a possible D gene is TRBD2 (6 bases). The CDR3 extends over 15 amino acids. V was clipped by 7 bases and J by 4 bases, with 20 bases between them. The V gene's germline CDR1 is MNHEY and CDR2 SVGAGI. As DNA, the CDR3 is TGTGCCAGCAATTGGGGGGACGTAGACGGGTACGAGCAGTACTTC. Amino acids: CASNWGDVDGYEQYF.

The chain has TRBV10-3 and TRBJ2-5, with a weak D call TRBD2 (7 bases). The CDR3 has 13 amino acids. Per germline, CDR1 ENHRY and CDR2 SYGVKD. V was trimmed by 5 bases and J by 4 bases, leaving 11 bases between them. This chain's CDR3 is CAISSGGPETQYF. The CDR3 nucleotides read TGTGCCATCAGTTCCGGGGGGCCAGAGACCCAGTACTTC.

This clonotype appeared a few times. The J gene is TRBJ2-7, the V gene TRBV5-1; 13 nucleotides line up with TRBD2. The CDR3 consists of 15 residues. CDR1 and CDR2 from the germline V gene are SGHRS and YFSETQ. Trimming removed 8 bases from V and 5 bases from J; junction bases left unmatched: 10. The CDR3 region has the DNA TGCGCCAGTACGAGAACCGGGACTAGCGGGAACGAGCAGTACTTC. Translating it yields CASTRTGTSGNEQYF.